This T cell receptor beta chain was documented in a study of post-analysis software for immune sequencing data (dated by TCRdb to 2015 to 2017). At the level of the whole study: The recorded disease courses included relapsing-remitting, secondary progressive and progressive-relapsing multiple sclerosis, and some patients had no subtype annotation. The patient repertoires were set against 11 previously published healthy control repertoires from donors whose ages ranged from about 6 to 25 years. A subset of samples was prepared in parallel using single-end sample barcoding, then pooled and co-amplified after Illumina adapter ligation. General study outcomes and caveats: Patients showed significantly higher frequencies than controls for roughly 5 TRBV segments, among them TRBV5-6, TRBV5-1 and TRBV20-1. When samples were clustered directly using the F measure, samples prepared in the same batch co-clustered strongly, which prompted a batch-effect correction. The multiple sclerosis patient group was slightly younger than the control group. Significantly lower normalized Chao1 diversity was found in multiple sclerosis patients than in controls, suggesting substantial peripheral T-cell clonal expansion.

Libraries were made using PCR. These reads were obtained on an Illumina HiSeq 2500. Unique molecular identifiers were incorporated into TCR beta cDNA libraries to reduce PCR and sequencing biases. Per 1 to 10 million input T cells, roughly 0.5 million cDNA molecules were obtained, such that each molecule approximated one T cell. The patient libraries were prepared and sequenced using the same protocol as the earlier healthy control dataset. Samples belonging to the same batch were prepared together, multiplexed and sequenced on a shared HiSeq lane. From the authors' description of their analysis: Raw barcoded reads were processed with MIGEC, discarding single-read molecular identifier groups before consensus assembly and CDR3 extraction. VDJtools was used for post-analysis of the clonotype tables, with diversity normalized by down-sampling every dataset to the smallest sample size. To correct batch-related cross-sample contamination, repertoire overlap clustering matched CDR3 amino acid sequences but not nucleotide sequences. TCRdb handled the public reads itself, with Q25 trimming in fastp and clone calling in MiXCR, and kept productive beta chains. Records with the same CDR3 protein are collapsed into one entry carrying the most frequent genes and DNA. The V and J calls follow TCRdb's processing rather than the paper's. The sample table holds about 760,000 distinct CDR3 sequences, of which 25% to 30% were seen once. Around 0.56% of the sample is in the top ten clones.

V drops 8 bases and J drops 13 bases, leaving 21 bases in between. Sequences SGHTA (CDR1) and FQGNSA (CDR2) are obtained from the germline V gene. The CDR3 measures 13 amino acids from cysteine to phenylalanine. CDR3 DNA only is kept here, 39 bases in frame from base 1. To demonstrate the VDJtools post-analysis software, TCR beta repertoires were profiled from the peripheral blood of 10 to 15 young patients with multiple sclerosis. The multiple sclerosis patients were children and adolescents between roughly 6 and 16 years of age. Turning to this clonotype: The clone's antigen remains unknown. Per-nucleotide qualities are absent, and no much larger clonotype sits a single base away.

The chain couples TRBV7-2 to TRBJ2-4; TRBD1 is a possible D gene, resting on 6 matching bases. The clonotype was recovered from a girl aged 10 to 17 with multiple sclerosis. The sample was blood. The DNA reads as follows: TGTGCCAGCGGGATTAGTCGGGACAATGAGCAGTACTTC. Its translation is CASGISRDNEQYF.